These 32 T cell receptor beta chains originate from one sample sequenced in a study of blood T cells in healthy people across ages. Primed by a sample-barcoded 5' primer and a J-beta primer mix, a second PCR proceeded for about 7 to 12 cycles. Each CDR3 protein is one row after TCRdb ran MiXCR on the 5' RACE reads. The data contain approximately 900,000 distinct CDR3 sequences, roughly 50% of them singletons. Sequenced material: blood. These receptors were obtained from a man aged 30 to 45 in good health.

This chain uses TRBV28 with TRBJ2-3, with TRBD2 matching over 11 bases. Germline V lookup: CDR1 MDHEN, CDR2 SYDVKM. The CDR3 consists of 18 residues. V lost 4 bases to trimming and J lost 2 bases; unmatched junction nucleotides: 11. CDR3 loop: CASSYVVLAGAPTDTQYF. CDR3 nucleotide sequence: TGTGCCAGCAGTTACGTGGTACTAGCGGGGGCGCCCACAGATACGCAGTATTTT. The whole variable domain, remainder taken from reference TRBV28 and TRBJ2-3, is DVKVTQSSRYLVKRTGEKVFLECVQDMDHENMFWYRQDPGLGLRLIYFSYDVKMKEKGDIPEGYSVSREKKERFSLILESASTNQTSMYLCASSYVVLAGAPTDTQYFGPGTRLTVL.

The chain recombines TRBV7-9 with TRBJ2-4; no clear D. With 5 bases removed from V and 13 bases from J, the gap between germline ends came to 24 bases. This CDR3 is built from 15 residues. In germline, CDR1 is SEHNR, CDR2 FQNEAQ (reference sequence). In DNA form, the CDR3 reads TGTGCCAGCAGCAGCCGGACGGAGCTTTACAATGAGCAGTACTTC. Residues: CASSSRTELYNEQYF.

This clonotype appeared a few times. DNA of the CDR3: TGCAGCGTTGGGGGGACAGGGAAAAACATTCAGTACTTC. It codes for CSVGGTGKNIQYF. The chain couples TRBV29-1 to TRBJ2-4; the match to TRBD1 covers 9 bases. V dropped 4 bases and J dropped 4; count of bases not matched to a gene: 2. The CDR3 covers 13 residues. Germline-derived CDR1 and CDR2 are SQVTM and ANQGSEA.

V is TRBV3-1 and J is TRBJ2-1; D not certain. V lost 0 bases and J lost 0, with 6 bases in between. From germline, CDR1 is LGHDT and CDR2 YNNKEL (reference sequence). The CDR3 is 15 amino acids. The CDR3 DNA reads TGTGCCAGCAGCCAAGAAAGTTTCTCCTACAATGAGCAGTTCTTC. Translation: CASSQESFSYNEQFF.

The V and J genes are TRBV9 and TRBJ1-1; 9 positions match TRBD1. The CDR3 runs to 14 residues. Germline trimming cut 3 bases from V and 4 bases from J; bases unmatched to any gene: 4. CDR1 is SGDLS, CDR2 YYNGEE, per germline. CDR3 protein: CASSEGGQGTEAFF. CDR3 DNA: TGTGCCAGCAGCGAAGGGGGACAGGGCACTGAAGCTTTCTTT.

V gene TRBV27 combines with J gene TRBJ1-2, with a possible D match to TRBD1 (6 bases). CDR3 length: 16 amino acids. The V and J ends lost 3 bases and 6 bases respectively, with 20 bases between them. Looked up from germline, CDR1 is MNHEY and CDR2 is SMNVEV (reference sequence). CDR3 in amino acids: CASSFLPLTGRHGYTF. The CDR3 DNA sequence: TGTGCCAGCAGTTTCTTACCCCTCACAGGGCGCCATGGCTACACCTTC.

This clonotype was recorded a few times. The gene calls are TRBV29-1 and TRBJ2-7; D perhaps matches TRBD1 (8 bases). The CDR3 sequence is 13 residues long. With 4 bases removed from V and 2 bases from J, the gap between germline ends came to 12 bases. In germline, CDR1 is SQVTM, CDR2 ANQGSEA. DNA for the CDR3: TGCAGCGTTGTACAGGGGGGGACCTACGAGCAGTACTTC. This encodes CSVVQGGTYEQYF.

The V call is TRBV25-1, the J call TRBJ2-3; the D is unclear. The CDR3 extends over 13 amino acids. V gave up 3 bases and J gave up 3 bases, with 7 bases separating them. Germline loops: CDR1 MGHDK, CDR2 SYGVNS. This chain's CDR3 is CASSDPRTDTQYF. The CDR3 region has the DNA TGTGCCAGCAGTGATCCCCGTACAGATACGCAGTATTTT.

The chain couples TRBV12-3 or TRBV12-4 to TRBJ1-5, with a tentative D call TRBD1 (6 bases). The CDR3 loop spans 14 amino acids. V lost 7 bases and J 7 bases, leaving 17 bases between the germline ends. As DNA, the CDR3 is TGTGCCAGCACCAACATTAGGGGGGCACAGCCCCAGCATTTT. This codes for CASTNIRGAQPQHF.

A few counts support this clonotype. V is TRBV4-2 and J is TRBJ1-6, with 8 bases that match TRBD1. The V and J ends lost 0 bases and 7 bases, in that order; junction bases with no gene match: 5. There are 16 residues in the CDR3. Germline assignment: CDR1 LGHNA and CDR2 YNFKEQ. The CDR3 sequence: CASSQETGQGNSPLHF. The CDR3 DNA is TGTGCCAGCAGCCAAGAGACCGGACAGGGAAATTCACCCCTCCACTTT.

This clonotype has only a few counts. The chain carries TRBV30 and TRBJ1-5; D perhaps matches TRBD1 (5 bases). V was pared by 1 base and J by 4 bases, with 8 bases between. Germline assignment: CDR1 GTSNPN and CDR2 SVGIG (reference sequence). The CDR3 covers 13 residues. CDR3 protein: CAWSGGGNQPQHF. The CDR3 DNA reads as TGTGCCTGGAGTGGTGGGGGAAATCAGCCCCAGCATTTT.

The rearrangement uses TRBV4-1 and TRBJ2-7; TRBD1 matches at 9 bases. The CDR3 covers 15 residues. Germline V gives CDR1 MGHRA, CDR2 YSYEKL. V was clipped by 5 bases and J by 3 bases; unmatched bases: 8. The CDR3 nucleotides read TGCGCCAGCAGCGCCGGGACAGGGAAGGTCTACGAGCAGTACTTC. It codes for CASSAGTGKVYEQYF.

Written as DNA, the CDR3 is TGTGCCAGCAGTCTGGGACTAGCGGGGGGTTTCACCGGGGAGCTGTTTTTT. This translates into CASSLGLAGGFTGELFF. The chain has TRBV28 and TRBJ2-2, with 15 bases fitting TRBD2. With 5 bases clipped from V and 4 bases from J, the junction kept 5 bases outside the gene matches. Germline V gives CDR1 MDHEN, CDR2 SYDVKM. CDR3 length: 17 residues.

V and J are TRBV7-9 and TRBJ2-1; D not certain. Germline-derived CDR1 and CDR2 are SEHNR and FQNEAQ (reference sequence). Trimming removed 1 base at V and 2 bases at J, with 12 bases between. This CDR3 region has 16 residues. The CDR3 loop reads CASSLVVGGTYNEQFF. In DNA, the CDR3 is TGTGCCAGCAGCTTAGTCGTAGGTGGGACCTACAATGAGCAGTTCTTC.

The chain recombines TRBV28 with TRBJ2-1, with 9 bases matching TRBD2. The CDR3 is 15 amino acids. Germline loops: CDR1 MDHEN, CDR2 SYDVKM. Trimming took 7 bases from V and 6 from J; bases not matched to a gene: 10. CDR3 DNA sequence: TGTGCCAGCACAAGGCGGGAGGGCCCGTTCAATGAGCAGTTCTTC. Its protein product is CASTRREGPFNEQFF.

The sample holds a few counts of this clonotype. An end of the junction does not agree with germline; a read error may underlie this. The chain joins TRBV7-7 to TRBJ2-5; 11 bases agree with TRBD2. The CDR3 contains 17 residues. Germline CDR1 reads SSHAT; CDR2 reads FNYEAQ (reference sequence). For the CDR3, the DNA is TGTGCTAGCAGCTTACTAGAACTAGCGGGGGTACAAGAGACCCAGTACTTC. Amino acid sequence: CASSLLELAGVQETQYF.

This chain uses TRBV6-1 with TRBJ1-2; D gene unclear. CDR1 is MNHNS and CDR2 is SASEGT in the germline V gene. The CDR3 consists of 12 residues. V was pared by 6 bases and J by 3 bases, with 8 bases between. The CDR3: CASSAHDYGYTF. The CDR3 bases are TGTGCCAGCAGCGCTCACGACTATGGCTACACCTTC.

The chain links TRBV7-9 to TRBJ2-1, with 14 bases identical to TRBD2. This CDR3 comprises 13 residues. Germline-derived CDR1 and CDR2 are SEHNR and FQNEAQ (reference sequence). V gave up 8 bases and J gave up 15 bases; unmatched junction bases: 9. As DNA, the CDR3 is TGTGCCAGCGGCTCCGGGACTAGCGGGGGCAGGTTCTTC. Protein: CASGSGTSGGRFF.

In DNA form, the CDR3 reads TGTGCCAGCAGCCAAGGGCGGGGGGACCTAGATGAGCAGTTCTTC. Translation: CASSQGRGDLDEQFF. The rearrangement uses TRBV4-2 and TRBJ2-1; TRBD2 matches at 8 bases. Germline V CDR1 and CDR2: LGHNA, YNFKEQ. V shed 1 base, J shed 8 bases, and the junction held 7 bases outside the gene matches. The CDR3 has 15 amino acids.

V and J are TRBV20-1 and TRBJ1-2, with D unclear. This CDR3 has 13 amino acids. The germline CDR1 and CDR2 sequences are DFQATT and SNEGSKA (reference sequence). V was cut by 3 bases and J by 2 bases, with 10 bases left in between. CDR3 residues: CSAREGGNYGYTF. The CDR3 region has the DNA TGCAGTGCTAGGGAGGGAGGGAACTATGGCTACACCTTC.

This clonotype was observed a handful of times. CDR3 bases: TGCGCCAGCAGCCAAGACAGGCCCAGGGACTATGGCTACACCTTC. Amino acid sequence: CASSQDRPRDYGYTF. The V and J genes are TRBV4-1 and TRBJ1-2, with D maybe TRBD1 (5 bases). The CDR3 sequence is 15 residues long. Germline lookup yields CDR1 MGHRA and CDR2 YSYEKL. The V end lost 0 bases, the J end lost 3 bases, and 11 bases lay between the germline ends.

In nucleotides, the CDR3 is TGCAGTGCTAGAGGGGCTCCCTCACAACAAGAGACCCAGTACTTC. Translated, it gives CSARGAPSQQETQYF. V and J are TRBV20-1 and TRBJ2-5; D gene unclear. This CDR3 is built from 15 residues. V lost 1 base and J lost 2, with 14 bases in between. Germline CDR1 is DFQATT and CDR2 is SNEGSKA (reference sequence).

The sample holds a few counts of this clonotype. The rearrangement links TRBV29-1 to TRBJ1-5; D unclear. The ends were cut back, 6 bases at V and 4 bases at J, with 13 bases in the middle. Germline assignment: CDR1 SQVTM and CDR2 ANQGSEA. This CDR3 comprises 13 residues. CDR3 sequence: CSVAVGQNQPQHF. Here the CDR3 DNA reads TGCAGCGTCGCCGTGGGTCAGAATCAGCCCCAGCATTTT. The variable domain in full, completed from reference TRBV29-1 and TRBJ1-5, reads SAVISQKPSRDICQRGTSLTIQCQVDSQVTMMFWYRQQPGQSLTLIATANQGSEATYESGFVIDKFPISRPNLTFSTLTVSNMSPEDSSIYLCSVAVGQNQPQHFGDGTRLSIL.

This clonotype was seen many times. The chain is built from TRBV24-1 and TRBJ2-5; no firm D call. CDR3 length: 15 residues. Looked up from germline, CDR1 is KGHDR and CDR2 is SFDVKD. V was shortened by 4 bases and J by 1 base, with 12 bases between the two germline ends. The CDR3, as DNA: TGTGCCACCAGTGAACGCGAAAAACCCCAAGAGACCCAGTACTTC. Translating it yields CATSEREKPQETQYF.

The rearrangement uses TRBV7-2 and TRBJ2-7; 8 bases match TRBD2. Germline CDR1 SGHTA, CDR2 FQGNSA. The CDR3 runs 15 residues. The V and J ends lost 4 bases and 2 bases, in that order; junction bases with no gene match: 7. CDR3 in DNA: TGTGCCAGCAGCTCCCCCGGGACTAGGGCCTACGAGCAGTACTTC. Translating gives CASSSPGTRAYEQYF.

The rearrangement joins TRBV3-1 to TRBJ2-1; 12 bases line up with TRBD2. The germline V gene has CDR1 LGHDT and CDR2 YNNKEL (reference sequence). This CDR3 spans 16 amino acids. Trimming removed 4 bases from V and 5 bases from J; junction bases left unmatched: 6. The CDR3 DNA reads TGTGCCAGCAGCCCGAGGACTAGCGGGGCTAACAATGAGCAGTTCTTC. Protein: CASSPRTSGANNEQFF.

The V call is TRBV12-3 or TRBV12-4, the J call TRBJ1-2, with no clear D. CDR3 length: 14 residues. V was trimmed by 7 bases and J by 0 bases, leaving 12 bases between them. This CDR3 is CASTRVPANYGYTF. The CDR3 coding sequence is TGTGCCAGCACCCGGGTCCCAGCTAACTATGGCTACACCTTC.

This rearrangement joins TRBV7-2 to TRBJ2-5; D remains ambiguous. The germline V gene encodes CDR1 SGHTA and CDR2 FQGNSA. V was cut by 5 bases and J by 4 bases, with 14 bases left in between. CDR3 size: 14 residues. This CDR3 is CASSTGRAPETQYF. The CDR3 nucleotides read TGTGCCAGCAGCACCGGACGCGCCCCAGAGACCCAGTACTTC. Filled out from reference TRBV7-2 and TRBJ2-5, the complete variable domain reads GAGVSQSPSNKVTEKGKDVELRCDPISGHTALYWYRQSLGQGLEFLIYFQGNSAPDKSGLPSDRFSAERTGGSVSTLTIQRTQQEDSAVYLCASSTGRAPETQYFGPGTRLLVL.

The chain joins TRBV19 to TRBJ1-2; TRBD1 matches at 7 bases. The CDR3 is 14 residues long. V trimming: 3 bases; J trimming: 4 bases; junction bases outside the gene matches: 5. Germline loops: CDR1 LNHDA, CDR2 SQIVND (reference sequence). The CDR3 sequence is CASSILRDSYGYTF. The CDR3 coding sequence is TGTGCCAGTAGTATCCTCCGGGACAGCTATGGCTACACCTTC.

The chain combines TRBV27 with TRBJ2-5, with a possible D match to TRBD2 (5 bases). The J call may be wrong; the DNA end is better matched by TRBJ2-7. Per germline, CDR1 MNHEY and CDR2 SMNVEV (reference sequence). The CDR3 has 16 residues. CDR3 DNA: TGTGCCAGCAGCCCCCTGTTTGCTAGCAGACCCTACGAGCAGTACTTC. It is translated as CASSPLFASRPYEQYF.

The J gene is TRBJ2-7, the V gene TRBV15, with a tentative D call TRBD1 (6 bases). Trimming removed 5 bases from V and 2 bases from J, with 13 bases in between. This CDR3 is 14 amino acids long. Per the germline V gene, CDR1 is LNHNV and CDR2 is YYDKDF (reference sequence). The CDR3 region has the DNA TGTGCCACCAGCGCGCTACAGGGTACCTACGAGCAGTACTTC. Amino acids: CATSALQGTYEQYF.

This clonotype appeared a single time. The genes are TRBV4-3 and TRBJ1-6, with unresolved D. Per the germline V gene, CDR1 is LGHNA and CDR2 is YSLEER. Deletions cut 0 bases from V and 9 bases from J, with 9 bases between. The CDR3 is 14 residues long. The CDR3, as DNA: TGCGCCAGCAGCCAAGAAGGGATGGGTTCACCCCTCCACTTT. Its protein product is CASSQEGMGSPLHF.